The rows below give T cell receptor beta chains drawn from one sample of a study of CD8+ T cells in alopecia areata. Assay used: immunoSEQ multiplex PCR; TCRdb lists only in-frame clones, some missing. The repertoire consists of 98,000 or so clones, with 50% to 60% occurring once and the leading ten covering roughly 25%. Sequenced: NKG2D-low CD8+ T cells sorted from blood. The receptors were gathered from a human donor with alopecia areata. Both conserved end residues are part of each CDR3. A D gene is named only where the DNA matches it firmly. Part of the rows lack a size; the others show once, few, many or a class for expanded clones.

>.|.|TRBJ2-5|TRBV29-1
TGCAGCGTTGAAGATCAGGGCAGGGCAGTCGGGGAGACCCAGTACTTC
CSVEDQGRAVGETQYF
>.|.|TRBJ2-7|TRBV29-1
TGCAGCGTTGACGGGGGCAGGGGAGCCTACGAGCAGTACTTC
CSVDGGRGAYEQYF
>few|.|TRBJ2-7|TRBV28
TGTGCCAGCAGTGCCCACAGGGCGGCCTACGAGCAGTACTTC
CASSAHRAAYEQYF
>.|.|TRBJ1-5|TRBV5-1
TGCGCCAGCAGCTTGGCCGCGGGTCAGCCCCAGCATTTT
CASSLAAGQPQHF
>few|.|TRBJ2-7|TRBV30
TGTGCCTGGAGTGAAACATACGAGCAGTACTTC
CAWSETYEQYF
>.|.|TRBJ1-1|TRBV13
TGTGCCAGCAGCTTAGCTGGGGGGAACACTGAAGCTTTCTTT
CASSLAGGNTEAFF
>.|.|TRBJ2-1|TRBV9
TGTGCCAGCAGCGTAGTTTCCAATGAGCAGTTCTTC
CASSVVSNEQFF
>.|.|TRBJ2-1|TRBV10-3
TGTGCCATCAGTGTTGGGTACGACCCCAATGAGCAGTTCTTC
CAISVGYDPNEQFF
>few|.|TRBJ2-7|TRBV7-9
TGTGCCAGCAGCCTCGTGGGGGGGCAGAACGAGCAGTACTTC
CASSLVGGQNEQYF
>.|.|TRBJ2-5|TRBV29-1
TGCAGCGTTGAAGTCAGGGGCTCCCTCCGCGAGACCCAGTACTTC
CSVEVRGSLRETQYF
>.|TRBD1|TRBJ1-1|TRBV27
TGTGCCAGCAGAGACAGGGCGAACACTGAAGCTTTCTTT
CASRDRANTEAFF
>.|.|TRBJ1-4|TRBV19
TGTGCCAGTAAACAGGGTGTGGAAAAACTGTTTTTT
CASKQGVEKLFF
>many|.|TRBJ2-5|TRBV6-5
TGTGCCAGCAGTTACGTGGCAGGAGCGCTCCAAGAGACCCAGTACTTC
CASSYVAGALQETQYF
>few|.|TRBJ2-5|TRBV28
TGTGCCAGCAGCCCCGGTGGAGGGGAAGAGACCCAGTACTTC
CASSPGGGEETQYF
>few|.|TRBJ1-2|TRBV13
TGTGCCAGCAGCTGGAGAGGGAGGGTTAACTATGGCTACACCTTC
CASSWRGRVNYGYTF
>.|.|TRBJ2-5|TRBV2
TGTGCCAGCAGTGAAGATGCGGGCTTTCGGGAGACCCAGTACTTC
CASSEDAGFRETQYF
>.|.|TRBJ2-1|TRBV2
TGTGCCACTCAGGGGACTTACAATGAGCAGTTCTTC
CATQGTYNEQFF
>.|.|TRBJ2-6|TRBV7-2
TGTGCCAGCAGCTTTACAGGGTCCGGGGCCAACGTCCTGACTTTC
CASSFTGSGANVLTF
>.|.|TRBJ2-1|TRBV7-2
TGTGCCAGCAGACAAAACAGGGCCAGTGAGCAGTTCTTC
CASRQNRASEQFF
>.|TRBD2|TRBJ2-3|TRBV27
TGTGCCAGCACCCCACTAGCGAGTAGCACAGATACGCAGTATTTT
CASTPLASSTDTQYF
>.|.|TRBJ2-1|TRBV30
TGTGCCTGGAGTGGGAGGCCAGGCCACAATGAGCAGTTCTTC
CAWSGRPGHNEQFF
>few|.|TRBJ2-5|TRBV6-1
TGTGCCAGCAGTGAGGAGGGGACCCAGTACTTC
CASSEEGTQYF
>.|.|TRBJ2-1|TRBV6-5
TGTGCCAGCAGTCGACCGGCCGCGCCGGATGAGCAGTTCTTC
CASSRPAAPDEQFF
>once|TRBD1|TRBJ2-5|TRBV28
TGTGCCAGCAGTTTCTCCCCAGGACAGGTTAAAGAGACCCAGTACTTC
CASSFSPGQVKETQYF
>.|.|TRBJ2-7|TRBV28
TGTGCCAGCAGTATTATCCCTCCCCCAAAGTACGAGCAGTACTTC
CASSIIPPPKYEQYF
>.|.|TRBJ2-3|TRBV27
TGTGCCAGCAGGCTCGGGCCAAAGCAGTATTTT
CASRLGPKQYF
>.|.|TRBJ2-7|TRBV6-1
TGTGCCAGCAGTGAAGACAGTTTCCGCTACGAGCAGTACTTC
CASSEDSFRYEQYF
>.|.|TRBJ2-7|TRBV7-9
TGTGCCAGCAGCTTAGCAACTTCCTACGAGCAGTACTTC
CASSLATSYEQYF